This TCR beta chain originates from a study of cytomegalovirus exposure and HLA in healthy donors. Study results and caveats: Analysis was carried out at a later point, and it linked a missense DCLRE1C variant to TCR beta V- and J-gene trimming. The authors excluded some V segments, including TRBV6-2 and TRBV6-3, as indistinguishable.

Turning to this clone: Its antigen remains unknown.

Primers included in the PCR were 60 Vbeta and 13 Jbeta primers. In the source study's methods: Approximately 9.9 million shared chains were among the about 80 million unique TCR beta chains that a later analysis counted. The table came from immunoSEQ multiplex PCR; TCRdb's copy has only in-frame clones and leaves some out. That table is the source of V, J and clone size, and D and trimming were worked out from the DNA. The profile shows around 150,000 clones, approximately 72% of them singletons. Germline assignment: CDR1 MDHEN and CDR2 SYDVKM. CDR3 length: 16 residues. V was clipped by 2 bases and J by 3 bases, with 11 bases between them.

This TCR was sampled from a female donor in good health and CMV-seronegative. The chain joins TRBV28 to TRBJ2-6; D perhaps matches TRBD2 (7 bases). Material: PBMCs. CDR3 sequence: CASSLRGGFGANVLTF. The CDR3, as DNA: TGTGCCAGCAGTTTAAGGGGGGGGTTTGGGGCCAACGTCCTGACTTTC.